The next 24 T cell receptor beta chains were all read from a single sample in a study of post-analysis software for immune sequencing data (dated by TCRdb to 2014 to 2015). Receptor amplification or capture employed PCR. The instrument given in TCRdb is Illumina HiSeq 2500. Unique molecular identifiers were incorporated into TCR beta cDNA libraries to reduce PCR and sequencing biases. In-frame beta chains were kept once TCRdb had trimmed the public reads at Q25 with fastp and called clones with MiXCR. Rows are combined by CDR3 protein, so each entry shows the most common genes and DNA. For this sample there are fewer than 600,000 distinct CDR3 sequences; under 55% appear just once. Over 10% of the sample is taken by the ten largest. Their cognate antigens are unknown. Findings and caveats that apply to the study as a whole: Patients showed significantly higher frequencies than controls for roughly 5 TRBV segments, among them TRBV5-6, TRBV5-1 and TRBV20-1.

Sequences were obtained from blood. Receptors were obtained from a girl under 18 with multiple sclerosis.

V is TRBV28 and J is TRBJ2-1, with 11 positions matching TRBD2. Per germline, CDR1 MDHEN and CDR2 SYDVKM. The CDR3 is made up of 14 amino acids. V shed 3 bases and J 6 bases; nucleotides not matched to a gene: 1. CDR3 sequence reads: CASSLGLAANEQFF. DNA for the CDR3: TGTGCCAGCAGTTTGGGACTAGCGGCCAATGAGCAGTTCTTC.

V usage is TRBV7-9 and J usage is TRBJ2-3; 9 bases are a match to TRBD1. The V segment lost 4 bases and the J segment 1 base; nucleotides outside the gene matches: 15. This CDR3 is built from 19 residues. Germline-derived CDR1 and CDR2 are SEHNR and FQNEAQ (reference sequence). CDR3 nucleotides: TGTGCCAGCAGCTCGCCCCCCACGATTACAGGGGGCGGCACAGATACGCAGTATTTT. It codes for CASSSPPTITGGGTDTQYF.

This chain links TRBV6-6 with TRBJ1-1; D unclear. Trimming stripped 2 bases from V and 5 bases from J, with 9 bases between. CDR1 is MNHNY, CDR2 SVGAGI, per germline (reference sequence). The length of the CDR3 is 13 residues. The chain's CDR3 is CASSYGPLTEAFF. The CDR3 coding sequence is TGTGCCAGCAGTTACGGGCCATTGACTGAAGCTTTCTTT.

The CDR3 coding sequence is TGCGCCAGCAGCCAAGAGGGTGCCAGGGAGGGCCCCGGGGAGCTGTTTTTT. It specifies CASSQEGAREGPGELFF. The chain employs TRBV4-1 and TRBJ2-2, with TRBD2 matching over 7 bases. CDR3 length: 17 amino acids. Germline CDR1 reads MGHRA; CDR2 reads YSYEKL. V lost 0 bases to trimming and J lost 6 bases; unmatched junction nucleotides: 10.

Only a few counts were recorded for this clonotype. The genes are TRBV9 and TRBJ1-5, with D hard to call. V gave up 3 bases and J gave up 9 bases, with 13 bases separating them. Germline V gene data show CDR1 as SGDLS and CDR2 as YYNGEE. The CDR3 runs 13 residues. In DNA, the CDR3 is TGTGCCAGCAGCGCCAATGGGGAGTGGCCCCAGCATTTT. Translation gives CASSANGEWPQHF. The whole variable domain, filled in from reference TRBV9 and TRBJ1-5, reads DSGVTQTPKHLITATGQRVTLRCSPRSGDLSVYWYQQSLDQGLQFLIQYYNGEERAKGNILERFSAQQFPDLHSELNLSSLELGDSALYFCASSANGEWPQHFGDGTRLSIL.

The CDR3 loop is CSALGVGNTGELFF. For the CDR3, the DNA is TGCAGCGCCCTTGGGGTGGGCAACACCGGGGAGCTGTTTTTT. The rearrangement uses TRBV29-1 and TRBJ2-2; D not resolved. The germline V gene has CDR1 SQVTM and CDR2 ANQGSEA. V was clipped by 7 bases and J by 2 bases, with 14 bases between them. This CDR3 is built from 14 residues.

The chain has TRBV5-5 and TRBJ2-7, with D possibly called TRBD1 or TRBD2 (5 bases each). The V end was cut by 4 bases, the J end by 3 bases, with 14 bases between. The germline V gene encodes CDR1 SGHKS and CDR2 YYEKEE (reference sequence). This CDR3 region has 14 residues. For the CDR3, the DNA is TGTGCCAGCAGCCTGCCTGGGACGGACTACGAGCAGTACTTC. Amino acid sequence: CASSLPGTDYEQYF.

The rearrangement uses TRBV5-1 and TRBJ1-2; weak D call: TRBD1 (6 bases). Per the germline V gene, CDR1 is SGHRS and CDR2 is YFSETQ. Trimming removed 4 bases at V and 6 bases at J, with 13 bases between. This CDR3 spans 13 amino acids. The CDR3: CASSPTGNDGYTF. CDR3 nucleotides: TGCGCCAGCAGCCCTACAGGGAACGATGGCTACACCTTC. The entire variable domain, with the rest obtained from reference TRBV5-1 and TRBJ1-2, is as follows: KAGVTQTPRYLIKTRGQQVTLSCSPISGHRSVSWYQQTPGQGLQFLFEYFSETQRNKGNFPGRFSGRQFSNSRSEMNVSTLELGDSALYLCASSPTGNDGYTFGSGTRLTVV.

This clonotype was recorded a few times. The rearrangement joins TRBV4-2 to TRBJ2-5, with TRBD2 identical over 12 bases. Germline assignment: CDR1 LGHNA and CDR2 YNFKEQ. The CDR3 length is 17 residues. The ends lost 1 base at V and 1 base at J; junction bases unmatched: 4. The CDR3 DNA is TGTGCCAGCAGCCAAGGCGCTAGCGGGAGGGCCCAAGAGACCCAGTACTTC. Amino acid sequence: CASSQGASGRAQETQYF.

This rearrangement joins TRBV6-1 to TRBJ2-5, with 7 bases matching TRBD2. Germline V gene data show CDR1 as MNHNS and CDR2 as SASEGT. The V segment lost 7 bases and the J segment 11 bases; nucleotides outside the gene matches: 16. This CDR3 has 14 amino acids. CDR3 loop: CASISSGISHEQYF. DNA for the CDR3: TGTGCCAGCATTTCCAGCGGGATATCCCATGAGCAGTACTTC.

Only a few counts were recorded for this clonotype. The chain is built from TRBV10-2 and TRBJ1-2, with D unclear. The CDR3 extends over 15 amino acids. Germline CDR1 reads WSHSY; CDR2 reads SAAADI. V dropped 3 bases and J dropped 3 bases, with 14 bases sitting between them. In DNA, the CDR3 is TGCGCCAGCAGTGAAGAAAGGGAAAGGTACTATGGCTACACCTTC. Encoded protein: CASSEERERYYGYTF.

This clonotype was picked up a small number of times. This CDR3 reads CSHKGPINTDTQYF. The DNA for the CDR3 is TGCAGTCACAAGGGACCGATCAACACAGATACGCAGTATTTT. This chain uses TRBV20-1 with TRBJ2-3; either TRBD1 or TRBD2 may supply D (5 bases each). Trimming took off 8 bases at V and 2 bases at J, with 17 bases between the two ends. The CDR3 loop spans 14 amino acids. Per germline, CDR1 DFQATT and CDR2 SNEGSKA (reference sequence).

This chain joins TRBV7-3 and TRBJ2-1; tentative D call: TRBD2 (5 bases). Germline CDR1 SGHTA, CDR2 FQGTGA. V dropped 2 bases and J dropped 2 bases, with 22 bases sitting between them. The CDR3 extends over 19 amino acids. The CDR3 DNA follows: TGTGCCAGCAGCTTACTATCGGGGTTAGCACCCGAGACCTACAATGAGCAGTTCTTC. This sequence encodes CASSLLSGLAPETYNEQFF.

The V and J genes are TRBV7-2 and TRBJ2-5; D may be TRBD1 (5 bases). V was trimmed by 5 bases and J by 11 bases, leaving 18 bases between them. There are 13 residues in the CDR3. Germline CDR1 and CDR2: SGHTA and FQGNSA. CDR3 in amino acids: CASSPQIRDEQYF. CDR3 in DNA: TGTGCCAGCAGCCCCCAGATCAGGGATGAGCAGTACTTC.

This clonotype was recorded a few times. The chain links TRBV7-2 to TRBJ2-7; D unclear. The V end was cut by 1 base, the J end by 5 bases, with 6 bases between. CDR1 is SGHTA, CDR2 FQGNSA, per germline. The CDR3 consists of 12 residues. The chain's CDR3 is CASSLVSDEQYF. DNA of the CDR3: TGTGCCAGCAGCTTAGTTTCCGACGAGCAGTACTTC.

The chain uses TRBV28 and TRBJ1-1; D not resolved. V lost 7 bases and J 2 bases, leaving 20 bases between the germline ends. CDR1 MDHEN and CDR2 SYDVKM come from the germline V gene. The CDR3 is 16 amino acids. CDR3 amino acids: CASTPGDAALNTEAFF. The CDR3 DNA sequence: TGTGCCAGCACCCCGGGAGATGCAGCGCTAAACACTGAAGCTTTCTTT.

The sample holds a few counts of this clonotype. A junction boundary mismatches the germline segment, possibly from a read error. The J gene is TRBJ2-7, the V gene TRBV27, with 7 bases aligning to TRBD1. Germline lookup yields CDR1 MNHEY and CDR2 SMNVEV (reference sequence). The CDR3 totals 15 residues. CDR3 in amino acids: CASGFFRDSLGEQYF. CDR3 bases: TGTGCCAGCGGTTTCTTCCGGGACAGTTTGGGTGAGCAGTACTTC.

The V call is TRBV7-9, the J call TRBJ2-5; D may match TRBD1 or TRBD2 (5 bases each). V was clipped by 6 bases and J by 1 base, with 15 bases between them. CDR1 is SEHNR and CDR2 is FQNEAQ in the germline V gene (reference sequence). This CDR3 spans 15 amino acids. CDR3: CASSEGNSRQETQYF. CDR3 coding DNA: TGTGCCAGCAGTGAGGGGAACAGCCGCCAAGAGACCCAGTACTTC.

The CDR3 DNA follows: TGTGCCAGCAGCGAACAGGGGGGGAATAATGAAAAACTGTTTTTT. Its protein product is CASSEQGGNNEKLFF. The chain uses TRBV7-2 and TRBJ1-4, with 8 nucleotides matching TRBD1. After removal of 5 bases from V and 4 bases from J, the junction contained 6 bases not matched to a gene. The CDR3 covers 15 residues. Germline CDR1 and CDR2: SGHTA and FQGNSA.

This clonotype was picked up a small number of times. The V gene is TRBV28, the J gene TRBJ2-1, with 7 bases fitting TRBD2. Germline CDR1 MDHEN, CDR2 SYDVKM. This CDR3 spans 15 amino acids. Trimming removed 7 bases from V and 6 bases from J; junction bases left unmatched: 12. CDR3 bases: TGTGCCAGCAATATGGGGGGGGGAGGACGCAATGAGCAGTTCTTC. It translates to CASNMGGGGRNEQFF.

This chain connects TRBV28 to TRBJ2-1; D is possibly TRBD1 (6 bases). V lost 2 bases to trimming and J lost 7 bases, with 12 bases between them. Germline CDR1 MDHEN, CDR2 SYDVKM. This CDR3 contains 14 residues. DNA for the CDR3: TGTGCCAGCAGTTTAGGGACATACTCTAATGAGCAGTTCTTC. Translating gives CASSLGTYSNEQFF.

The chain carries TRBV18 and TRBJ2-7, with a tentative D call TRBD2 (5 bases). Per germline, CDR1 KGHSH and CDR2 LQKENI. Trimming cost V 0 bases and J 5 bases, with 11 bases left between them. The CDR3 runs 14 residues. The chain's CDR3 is CASSPPLGGDEQYF. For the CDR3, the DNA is TGTGCCAGCTCACCACCCTTAGGAGGCGACGAGCAGTACTTC.

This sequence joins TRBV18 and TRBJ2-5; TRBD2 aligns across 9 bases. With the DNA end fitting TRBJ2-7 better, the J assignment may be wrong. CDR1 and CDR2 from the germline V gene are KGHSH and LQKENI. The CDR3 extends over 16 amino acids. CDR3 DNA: TGTGCCAGCTCACCTGCTAGCGGGACGAGGAGCTACGAGCAGTACTTC. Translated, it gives CASSPASGTRSYEQYF.

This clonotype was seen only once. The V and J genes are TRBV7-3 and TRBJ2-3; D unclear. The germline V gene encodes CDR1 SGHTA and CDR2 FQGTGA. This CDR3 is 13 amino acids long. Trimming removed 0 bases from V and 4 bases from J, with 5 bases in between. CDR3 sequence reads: CASSLTVPDTQYF. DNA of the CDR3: TGTGCCAGCAGCTTAACGGTGCCAGATACGCAGTATTTT.